These T cell receptor beta chains were read from a single sample in a study of blood T cell repertoires in COVID-19. Clones were read by immunoSEQ multiplex PCR, and TCRdb kept only the in-frame ones, dropping some. The data contain about 230,000 clones, roughly 83% of them singletons. Sequencing used peripheral blood. The source of these receptors is a man aged 40-49 years with acute or convalescent COVID-19. The CDR3 runs from the conserved cysteine through the conserved F or W. A D gene is named only where the DNA matches it firmly. The size of a clone is reported for some rows only, either as once, few or many, or as a class for expanded clones.

>TRBD2|TRBJ2-3|NA|TRBV11-3
TGTGCCAGCAGCGGTAGCGGGAGTACAGGAGATACGCAGTATTTT
CASSGSGSTGDTQYF
>TRBD2|TRBJ2-7|NA|TRBV14
TGTGCCAGCAGCCAAGGACTCGCTAGCGGATATTTCTACGAGCAGTACTTC
CASSQGLASGYFYEQYF
>TRBD2|TRBJ2-2|few|TRBV5-1
TGCGCCAGCAGCGCTCTAGCGGGAGCGGTCACCGGGGAGCTGTTTTTT
CASSALAGAVTGELFF
>NA|TRBJ1-1|NA|TRBV3-1/TRBV3-2
TGTGCCAGCAGCAAAACGACGGGTATGAACACTGAAGCTTTCTTT
CASSKTTGMNTEAFF
>TRBD1|TRBJ1-2|few|TRBV7-3
TGTGCCAGCAGCTCGGACGACAGGGGTCGGCATGGCTACACCTTC
CASSSDDRGRHGYTF
>TRBD1|TRBJ1-1|few|TRBV5-1
TGCGCCAGCAGCCACCTACAGGGGATGAACACTGAAGCTTTCTTT
CASSHLQGMNTEAFF
>NA|TRBJ1-3|NA|TRBV4-3
TGCGCCAGCAGCCAAGTCCACAGGGACCCCATATATTTT
CASSQVHRDPIYF
>TRBD2|TRBJ2-7|NA|TRBV27
TGTGCCAGCAGTAGGAGCGGGAGAACTTTCTCCTACGAGCAGTACTTC
CASSRSGRTFSYEQYF
>NA|TRBJ2-7|NA|TRBV7-2
TGTGCCAGCAGCTTAGGAGGCCCGAGACAGAAGCCAGGCGAGCAGTACTTC
CASSLGGPRQKPGEQYF
>TRBD1|TRBJ1-2|NA|TRBV19
TGTGCCAGTAGGGCCCAGGGGGCAAGATGGTATGGCTACACCTTC
CASRAQGARWYGYTF
>NA|TRBJ1-5|NA|TRBV7-8
TGTGCCAGCAGCCCGGGACACACTAGCAATCAGCCCCAGCATTTT
CASSPGHTSNQPQHF
>TRBD2|TRBJ2-7|NA|TRBV7-6
TGTGCCAGCAGTTCAGCGGGAGGCTTGTCCTACGAGCAGTACTTC
CASSSAGGLSYEQYF
>NA|TRBJ1-3|NA|TRBV9
TGTGCCAGCAGCGTATCAGGGAGGTCTGCTGGAAACACCATATATTTT
CASSVSGRSAGNTIYF
>NA|TRBJ2-7|NA|TRBV27
TGTGCCAGCAGTTTAGGTCTAGGGCAGGGCTCCTACGAGCAGTACTTC
CASSLGLGQGSYEQYF
>NA|TRBJ1-1|NA|TRBV5-5
TGTGCCAGCAGCTCAGAGGGAAACACTGAAGCTTTCTTT
CASSSEGNTEAFF
>TRBD1|TRBJ1-1|NA|TRBV27
TGTGCCAGCAGTTCACAGGGGGGGATTACTGAAGCTTTCTTT
CASSSQGGITEAFF
>TRBD2|TRBJ2-2|NA|TRBV18
TGTGCCAGCTCACCGGTAGCGGGACCCTCCACCGGGGAGCTGTTTTTT
CASSPVAGPSTGELFF
>TRBD1|TRBJ2-7|few|TRBV7-3
TGTGCCAGCAGCCCAAGTTCGGGACAGAAGACCTACGAGCAGTACTTC
CASSPSSGQKTYEQYF
>TRBD1|TRBJ1-2|many|TRBV6-2/TRBV6-3
TGTGCCAGCAGTCCAGCACGGACAGGGGGCGATGGCTACACCTTC
CASSPARTGGDGYTF
>NA|TRBJ2-3|NA|TRBV7-3
TGTGCCAGCAGCTTAAACGCTAGGAGCACAGATACGCAGTATTTT
CASSLNARSTDTQYF
>TRBD2|TRBJ2-1|NA|TRBV10-1
TGCGCCAGCAGTGAGAAGAGGACTAGCGGGAGGAATGAGCAGTTCTTC
CASSEKRTSGRNEQFF
>TRBD1|TRBJ1-1|few|TRBV7-2
TGTGCCAGCAGCCTGGGACAGGTGACTGAAGCTTTCTTT
CASSLGQVTEAFF
>TRBD2|TRBJ2-1|NA|TRBV5-6
TGTGCCAGCAGCCCGGGACTAGCTCAAGCCAATGAGCAGTTCTTC
CASSPGLAQANEQFF
>TRBD2|TRBJ2-1|NA|TRBV6-4
TGTGCCAGTTGCCCCGGGACTAGCGTTGACAATGAGCAGTTCTTC
CASCPGTSVDNEQFF
>TRBD1|TRBJ1-4|NA|TRBV30
TGTGCCTGGAGTAGGCAGGGGGCTGATGAAAAACTGTTTTTT
CAWSRQGADEKLFF
>TRBD1|TRBJ1-4|NA|TRBV15
TGTGCCACCAGCAGAGAGGTGCCGGGACAGGGGGCTGAAAAACTGTTTTTT
CATSREVPGQGAEKLFF
>NA|TRBJ1-6|NA|TRBV7-3
TGTGCCAGCAGCTTAGCAGGACAGTCTTATAATTCACCCCTCCACTTT
CASSLAGQSYNSPLHF
>NA|TRBJ2-5|NA|TRBV7-2
TGTGCCAGCAGCCGCCTACAAGAGACCCAGTACTTC
CASSRLQETQYF
>TRBD1|TRBJ2-1|NA|TRBV2
TGTGCCAGCAGTGAAGCGGGCAGGGGGAATGAGCAGTTCTTC
CASSEAGRGNEQFF
>NA|TRBJ2-7|NA|TRBV7-9
TGTGCCAGCACGGGGTGGGGCGGCGAGCAGTACTTC
CASTGWGGEQYF
>NA|TRBJ1-5|NA|TRBV30
TGTGCCTGGGGGGCGGGCTTGGGCAATCAGCCCCAGCATTTT
CAWGAGLGNQPQHF
>NA|TRBJ2-1|once|TRBV11-2
TGTGCCAGCAGCCCATACAATGAGCAGTTCTTC
CASSPYNEQFF
>TRBD1|TRBJ2-1|NA|TRBV10-3
TGTGCCATCCGCACGGGACAGGGGGCCCCCTACAATGAGCAGTTCTTC
CAIRTGQGAPYNEQFF
>TRBD1|TRBJ1-2|NA|TRBV6-1
TGTGCCAGCAGTGTCCGGGCCGGGACAGGGGGCGCGAGAGGCTACACCTTC
CASSVRAGTGGARGYTF
>NA|TRBJ2-1|NA|TRBV11-2
TGTGCCAGCAGCCTCCGTGAGGCGGGACCCGGCTACAATGAGCAGTTCTTC
CASSLREAGPGYNEQFF
>NA|TRBJ1-1|NA|TRBV18
TGTGCCAGCTCACCACGGGGGCAGCGTGAAGCTTTCTTT
CASSPRGQREAFF
>NA|TRBJ1-4|NA|TRBV19
TGTGCCAGTAGCAGGGCCTCAAGACGGGAAAAACTGTTTTTT
CASSRASRREKLFF
>NA|TRBJ1-1|NA|TRBV6-5
TGTGCCAGCAGTCCCTTCCGGGATTTGAACACTGAAGCTTTCTTT
CASSPFRDLNTEAFF
>TRBD1|TRBJ2-3|NA|TRBV27
TGTGCCAGCAGCAACAGGGGGGATACGCAGTATTTT
CASSNRGDTQYF
>TRBD2|TRBJ2-7|NA|TRBV10-3
TGTGCCTCCGGGACTAGCGGGACCTACGAGCAGTACTTC
CASGTSGTYEQYF
>NA|TRBJ1-5|NA|TRBV5-5
TGTGCCAGCAGCTTAATAGGGGAGGGTCAGCCCCAGCATTTT
CASSLIGEGQPQHF
>TRBD2|TRBJ2-1|NA|TRBV9
TGTGCCAGCAGCGTGACTCCTAGCGGGAGAGGCGAGCAGTTCTTC
CASSVTPSGRGEQFF
>TRBD1|TRBJ2-1|NA|TRBV6-5
TGTGCCAGCAGTTACTCGAGGGACAGGGGAAGGGATGAGCAGTTCTTC
CASSYSRDRGRDEQFF
>NA|TRBJ2-7|NA|TRBV27
TGTGCCAGCAGAACCCAGGGGTACGAGCAGTACTTC
CASRTQGYEQYF
>TRBD2|TRBJ2-7|NA|TRBV9
TGTGCCAGCAGCGTAGGTCCCCAGCGGGAGTACTACGAGCAGTACTTC
CASSVGPQREYYEQYF
>NA|TRBJ2-7|NA|TRBV4-3
TGCGCCAGCAGCCAAGCCGTCTCTTCTTACTACGAGCAGTACTTC
CASSQAVSSYYEQYF
>NA|TRBJ1-4|once|TRBV5-8
TGTGCCAGCAGCCTCGGAGGCGGATTGGGCCTCCTTGGAAAACTGTTTTTT
CASSLGGGLGLLGKLFF